This is a list of T cell receptor beta chains from one sample in a study of blood T cell repertoires in COVID-19. Profiling relied on immunoSEQ multiplex PCR, and the TCRdb table lists in-frame clones only, not all of them. The sample has tens of thousands of clones; roughly 80% are singletons. The sequenced material came from peripheral blood. Every receptor here comes from a man aged 45-65 years with active or convalescent COVID-19. Both conserved end residues are part of each CDR3. Each record gives: clone size, J gene, D gene, V gene, CDR3 DNA, CDR3 protein. D genes are given only for firm matches. Some rows have no size entry. The others give once, few or many, or a class for an expanded clone.

abundance: NA; j_gene: TRBJ1-4; d_gene: NA; v_gene: TRBV30; CDR3nt: TGTGCCTGGAGTGTACAGAGCAGGCAAAAACTGTTTTTT; CDR3aa: CAWSVQSRQKLFF
abundance: NA; j_gene: TRBJ2-2; d_gene: TRBD1; v_gene: TRBV5-1; CDR3nt: TGCGCCAGTTCGGGACAGGTTTCCACCGGGGAGCTGTTTTTT; CDR3aa: CASSGQVSTGELFF
abundance: NA; j_gene: TRBJ2-3; d_gene: TRBD2; v_gene: TRBV30; CDR3nt: TGTGCCTGGACTAGCGGGGGAACCCTCACAGATACGCAGTATTTT; CDR3aa: CAWTSGGTLTDTQYF
abundance: NA; j_gene: TRBJ1-2; d_gene: TRBD1; v_gene: TRBV27; CDR3nt: TGTGCCAGCAGTTCCCGGGACAGGGGCAAGGGCTACACCTTC; CDR3aa: CASSSRDRGKGYTF
abundance: once; j_gene: TRBJ2-5; d_gene: NA; v_gene: TRBV10-2; CDR3nt: TGCGCCAGCAGTGTGGGGGCTGAGACCCAGTACTTC; CDR3aa: CASSVGAETQYF
abundance: once; j_gene: TRBJ1-6; d_gene: NA; v_gene: TRBV4-1; CDR3nt: TGCGCCAGCAGCCAAGAGGACAAAAGGGGACTGAGGAATTCACCCCTCCACTTT; CDR3aa: CASSQEDKRGLRNSPLHF
abundance: once; j_gene: TRBJ2-7; d_gene: NA; v_gene: TRBV7-2; CDR3nt: TGTGCCAGCAGCCCAGGACCGGGGTGGGGCTACGAGCAGTACTTC; CDR3aa: CASSPGPGWGYEQYF
abundance: once; j_gene: TRBJ2-1; d_gene: TRBD2; v_gene: TRBV10-1; CDR3nt: TGCGCCAGCAGTGAGGGACTAGCGGGCAAGAATGAGCAGTTCTTC; CDR3aa: CASSEGLAGKNEQFF
abundance: NA; j_gene: TRBJ2-3; d_gene: TRBD1; v_gene: TRBV6-5; CDR3nt: TGTGCCAGCAGACAGGGGAGAAGTGGCACAGATACGCAGTATTTT; CDR3aa: CASRQGRSGTDTQYF
abundance: once; j_gene: TRBJ1-2; d_gene: TRBD1; v_gene: TRBV5-6; CDR3nt: TGTGCCAGCAGCTTATGGACAGGGAGTTTTCGACCTAACTATGGCTACACCTTC; CDR3aa: CASSLWTGSFRPNYGYTF
abundance: NA; j_gene: TRBJ2-5; d_gene: TRBD2; v_gene: TRBV29-1; CDR3nt: TGCAGCGTTGAAAAGGTTGTTAGCGGGGGGGGTGGAGAGACCCAGTACTTC; CDR3aa: CSVEKVVSGGGGETQYF
abundance: NA; j_gene: TRBJ2-7; d_gene: TRBD2; v_gene: TRBV7-8; CDR3nt: TGTGCCTCCAGGACTAGCGGGGACTACGAGCAGTACTTC; CDR3aa: CASRTSGDYEQYF
abundance: NA; j_gene: TRBJ1-2; d_gene: TRBD1; v_gene: TRBV5-1; CDR3nt: TGCGCCAGCAGCTGGACAGGGGCTCGGGACTATGGCTACACCTTC; CDR3aa: CASSWTGARDYGYTF
abundance: NA; j_gene: TRBJ1-1; d_gene: TRBD1; v_gene: TRBV9; CDR3nt: TGTGCCAGCAGCGTAGATCAGGTGAGAGGGGGCCCGAACACTGAAGCTTTCTTT; CDR3aa: CASSVDQVRGGPNTEAFF
abundance: NA; j_gene: TRBJ2-1; d_gene: NA; v_gene: TRBV3-1/TRBV3-2; CDR3nt: TGTGCCAGCAGCCAAGTCCGCGGGAATGAGCAGTTCTTC; CDR3aa: CASSQVRGNEQFF
abundance: once; j_gene: TRBJ2-6; d_gene: NA; v_gene: TRBV19; CDR3nt: TGTGCCAGTAGTATAGGGGCGGGGGCCAACGTCCTGACTTTC; CDR3aa: CASSIGAGANVLTF
abundance: NA; j_gene: TRBJ2-6; d_gene: NA; v_gene: TRBV5-1; CDR3nt: TGCGCCAGCAGCTTGACAGGCCAGACTGGGGCCAACGTCCTGACTTTC; CDR3aa: CASSLTGQTGANVLTF
abundance: once; j_gene: TRBJ2-7; d_gene: NA; v_gene: TRBV6-1; CDR3nt: TGTGCCAGCAGTGAAAGGGACACTGACTCGTACTTC; CDR3aa: CASSERDTDSYF